The source of this TCR beta chain is a study of control samples from healthy donors and cancer patients. The CDR3 spans 15 residues. Germline CDR1 reads SGDLS; CDR2 reads YYNGEE. Trimming removed 4 bases from V and 6 bases from J; junction bases left unmatched: 10. The repertoire was sequenced with immunoSEQ multiplex PCR; TCRdb's copy has only in-frame clones and lacks some. This sample has 95,000 to 150,000 clones, with about 89% found just once. Material: blood. The sequence was obtained from a woman younger than 30 in good health. The chain joins TRBV9 to TRBJ2-1; 7 nucleotides agree with TRBD2. The CDR3 nucleotides are TGTGCCAGCAGCTTAAGGACTAGTTCGTTCAATGAGCAGTTCTTC. It translates to CASSLRTSSFNEQFF.